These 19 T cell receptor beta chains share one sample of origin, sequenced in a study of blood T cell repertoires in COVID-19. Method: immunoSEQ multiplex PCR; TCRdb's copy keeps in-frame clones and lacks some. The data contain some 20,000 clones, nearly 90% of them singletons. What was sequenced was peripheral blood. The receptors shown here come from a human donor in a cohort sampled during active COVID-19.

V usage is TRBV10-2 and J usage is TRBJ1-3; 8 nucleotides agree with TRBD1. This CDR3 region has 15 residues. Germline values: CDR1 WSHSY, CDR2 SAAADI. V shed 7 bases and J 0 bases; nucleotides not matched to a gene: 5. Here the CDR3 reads CASKGQGGSGNTIYF. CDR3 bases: TGCGCCAGCAAAGGACAGGGAGGCTCTGGAAACACCATATATTTT.

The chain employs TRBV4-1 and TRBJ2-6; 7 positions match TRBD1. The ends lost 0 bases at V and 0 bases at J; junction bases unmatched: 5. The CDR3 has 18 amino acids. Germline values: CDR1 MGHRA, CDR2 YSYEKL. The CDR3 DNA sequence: TGCGCCAGCAGCCAAGAGAGGACAGGATACTCTGGGGCCAACGTCCTGACTTTC. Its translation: CASSQERTGYSGANVLTF.

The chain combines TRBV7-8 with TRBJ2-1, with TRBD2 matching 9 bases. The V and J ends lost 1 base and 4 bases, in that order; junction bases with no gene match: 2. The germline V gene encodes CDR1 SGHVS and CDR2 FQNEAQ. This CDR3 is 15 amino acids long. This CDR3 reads CASSLGSGRYNEQFF. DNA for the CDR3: TGTGCCAGCAGCTTAGGTAGCGGGAGATACAATGAGCAGTTCTTC. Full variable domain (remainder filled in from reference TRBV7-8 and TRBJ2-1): GAGVSQSPRYKVAKRGQDVALRCDPISGHVSLFWYQQALGQGPEFLTYFQNEAQLDKSGLPSDRFFAERPEGSVSTLKIQRTQQEDSAVYLCASSLGSGRYNEQFFGPGTRLTVL.

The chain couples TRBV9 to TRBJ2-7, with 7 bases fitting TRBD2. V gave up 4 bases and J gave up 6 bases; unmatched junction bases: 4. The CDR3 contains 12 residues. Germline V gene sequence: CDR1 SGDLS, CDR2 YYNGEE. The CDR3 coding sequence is TGTGCCAGCAGCCCGGGGGGTGCCGAGCAGTACTTC. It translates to CASSPGGAEQYF.

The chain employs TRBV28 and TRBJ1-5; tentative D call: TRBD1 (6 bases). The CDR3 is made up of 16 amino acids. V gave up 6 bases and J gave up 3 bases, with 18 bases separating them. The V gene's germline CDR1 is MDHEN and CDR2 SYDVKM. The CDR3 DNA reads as TGTGCCAGCAGCCCCATAGGGGGAGGGCTCAATCAGCCCCAGCATTTT. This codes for CASSPIGGGLNQPQHF.

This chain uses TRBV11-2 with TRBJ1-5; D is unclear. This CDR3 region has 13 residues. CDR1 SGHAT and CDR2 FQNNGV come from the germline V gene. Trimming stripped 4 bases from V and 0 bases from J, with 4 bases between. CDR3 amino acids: CASSSYSNQPQHF. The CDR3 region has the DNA TGTGCCAGCAGCTCGTATAGCAATCAGCCCCAGCATTTT. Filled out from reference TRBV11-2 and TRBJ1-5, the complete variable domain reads EAGVAQSPRYKIIEKRQSVAFWCNPISGHATLYWYQQILGQGPKLLIQFQNNGVVDDSQLPKDRFSAERLKGVDSTLKIQPAKLEDSAVYLCASSSYSNQPQHFGDGTRLSIL.

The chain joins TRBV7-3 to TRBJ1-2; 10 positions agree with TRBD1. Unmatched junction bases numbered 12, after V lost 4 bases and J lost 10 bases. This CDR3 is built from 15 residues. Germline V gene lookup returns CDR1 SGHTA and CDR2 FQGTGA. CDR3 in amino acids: CASSSQPGTGDYYTF. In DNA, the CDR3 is TGTGCCAGCAGCTCCCAACCCGGGACAGGGGACTACTACACCTTC.

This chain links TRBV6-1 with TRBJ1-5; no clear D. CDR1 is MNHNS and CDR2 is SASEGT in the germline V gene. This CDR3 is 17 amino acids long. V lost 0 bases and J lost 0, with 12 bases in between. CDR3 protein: CASSEAGGMISNQPQHF. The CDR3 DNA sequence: TGTGCCAGCAGTGAAGCGGGAGGGATGATTAGCAATCAGCCCCAGCATTTT.

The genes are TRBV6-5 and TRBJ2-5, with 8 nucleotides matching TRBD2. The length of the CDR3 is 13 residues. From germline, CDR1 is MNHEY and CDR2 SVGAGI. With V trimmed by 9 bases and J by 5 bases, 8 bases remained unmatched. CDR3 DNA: TGTGCCAGTTTGAGCGGGAGAGGGGAGACCCAGTACTTC. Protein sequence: CASLSGRGETQYF.

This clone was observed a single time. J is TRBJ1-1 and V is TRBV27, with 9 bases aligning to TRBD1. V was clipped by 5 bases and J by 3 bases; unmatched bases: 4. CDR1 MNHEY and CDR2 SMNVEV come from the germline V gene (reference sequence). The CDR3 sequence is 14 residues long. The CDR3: CASSTGGAYTEAFF. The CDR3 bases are TGTGCCAGCAGTACAGGGGGCGCGTACACTGAAGCTTTCTTT.

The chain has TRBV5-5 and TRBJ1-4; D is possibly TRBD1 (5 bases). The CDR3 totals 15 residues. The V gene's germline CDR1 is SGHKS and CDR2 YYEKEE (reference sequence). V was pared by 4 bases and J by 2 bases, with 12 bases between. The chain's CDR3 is CASSATGTTNEKLFF. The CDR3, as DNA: TGTGCCAGCAGCGCTACCGGGACTACTAATGAAAAACTGTTTTTT.

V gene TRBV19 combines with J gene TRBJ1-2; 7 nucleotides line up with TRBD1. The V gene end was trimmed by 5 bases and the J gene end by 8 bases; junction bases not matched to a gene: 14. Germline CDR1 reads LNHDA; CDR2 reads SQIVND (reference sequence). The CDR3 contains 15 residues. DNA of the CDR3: TGTGCCAGTAGTTTTCCGACAGGGACGGTTAACGGCTACACCTTC. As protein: CASSFPTGTVNGYTF.

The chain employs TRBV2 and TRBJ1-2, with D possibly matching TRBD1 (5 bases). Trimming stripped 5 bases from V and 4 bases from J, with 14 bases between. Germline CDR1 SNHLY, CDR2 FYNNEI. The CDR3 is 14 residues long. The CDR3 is CASSQNGGSYGYTF. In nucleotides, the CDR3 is TGTGCCAGCAGTCAAAATGGGGGGTCCTATGGCTACACCTTC.

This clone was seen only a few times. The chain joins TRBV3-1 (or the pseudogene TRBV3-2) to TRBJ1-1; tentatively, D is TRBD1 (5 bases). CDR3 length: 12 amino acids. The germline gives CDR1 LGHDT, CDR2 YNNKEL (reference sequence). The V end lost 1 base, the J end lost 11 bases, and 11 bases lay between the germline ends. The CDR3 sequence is CASSQVPGGAFF. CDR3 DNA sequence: TGTGCCAGCAGCCAAGTACCCGGGGGGGCTTTCTTT.

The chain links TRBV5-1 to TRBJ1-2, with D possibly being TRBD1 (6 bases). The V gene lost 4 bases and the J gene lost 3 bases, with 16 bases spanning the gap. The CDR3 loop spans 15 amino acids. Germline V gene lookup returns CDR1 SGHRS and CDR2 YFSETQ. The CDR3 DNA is TGCGCCAGCAGCCTCATGGGGGCCAGGGACTATGGCTACACCTTC. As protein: CASSLMGARDYGYTF.

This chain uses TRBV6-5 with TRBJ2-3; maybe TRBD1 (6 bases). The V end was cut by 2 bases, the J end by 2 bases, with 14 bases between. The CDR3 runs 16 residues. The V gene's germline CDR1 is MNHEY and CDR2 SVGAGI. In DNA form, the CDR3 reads TGTGCCAGCAGTTACCAGCCCCAGGGGTTCACAGATACGCAGTATTTT. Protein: CASSYQPQGFTDTQYF.

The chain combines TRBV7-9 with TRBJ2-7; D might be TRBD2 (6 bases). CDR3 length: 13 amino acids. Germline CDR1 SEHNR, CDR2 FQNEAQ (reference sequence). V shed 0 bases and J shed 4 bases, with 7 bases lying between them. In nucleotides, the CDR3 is TGTGCCAGCAGCTTAGCCGGGGGTTACGAGCAGTACTTC. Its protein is CASSLAGGYEQYF.

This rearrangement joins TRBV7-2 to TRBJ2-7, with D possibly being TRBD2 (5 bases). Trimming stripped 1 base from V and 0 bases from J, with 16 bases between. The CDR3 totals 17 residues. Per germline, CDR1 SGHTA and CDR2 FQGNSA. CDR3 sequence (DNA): TGTGCCAGCAGCTTAGTCCCCCCGCGGGTTCTCTCCTACGAGCAGTACTTC. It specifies CASSLVPPRVLSYEQYF.

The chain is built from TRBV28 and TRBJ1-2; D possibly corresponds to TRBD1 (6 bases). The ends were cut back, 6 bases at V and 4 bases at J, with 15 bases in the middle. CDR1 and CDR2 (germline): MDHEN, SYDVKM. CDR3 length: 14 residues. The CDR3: CASSMTGTSYGYTF. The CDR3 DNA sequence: TGTGCCAGCAGCATGACCGGGACAAGCTATGGCTACACCTTC.